The 18 T cell receptor beta chains given below trace back to one sample, sequenced in a study of PD-1 blockade in classical Hodgkin lymphoma. Clones were read by immunoSEQ multiplex PCR, and TCRdb kept only the in-frame ones, dropping some. The table has more than 140,000 clones, less than 80% seen once; the top ten hold roughly 10%. Relapses following autologous stem cell transplantation were seen in all patients, with brentuximab vedotin exposure varying. The material sequenced was peripheral blood mononuclear cells (PBMCs), taken before the second cycle of nivolumab. Receptors were obtained from a human donor with classical Hodgkin lymphoma.

This clone occurred a few times. The V gene is TRBV19, the J gene TRBJ1-5; D is uncertain. Germline V lookup: CDR1 LNHDA, CDR2 SQIVND (reference sequence). The V end lost 6 bases, the J end lost 4 bases, and 10 bases lay between the germline ends. The CDR3 is 13 amino acids. CDR3 sequence reads: CASSGEGNQPQHF. The CDR3 DNA reads as TGTGCCAGTAGCGGGGAGGGAAATCAGCCCCAGCATTTT.

This chain connects TRBV9 to TRBJ1-4, with a possible D match to TRBD1 (5 bases). There are 17 residues in the CDR3. Germline V gene data show CDR1 as SGDLS and CDR2 as YYNGEE. Trimming shortened V by 0 bases and J by 4 bases, and 16 bases separated the two germline ends. DNA for the CDR3: TGTGCCAGCAGCGTAGGACAGCAATTACCCCTTAATGAAAAACTGTTTTTT. Translation gives CASSVGQQLPLNEKLFF.

The chain couples TRBV18 to TRBJ2-1; no clear D gene. V was shortened by 2 bases and J by 0 bases, with 8 bases between the two germline ends. Germline V gene data show CDR1 as KGHSH and CDR2 as LQKENI. CDR3 length equals 15 residues. CDR3 sequence: CASSPYQTSYNEQFF. For the CDR3, the DNA is TGTGCCAGCTCACCATACCAAACCTCCTACAATGAGCAGTTCTTC. Full variable domain (outside the CDR3, taken from reference TRBV18 and TRBJ2-1): NAGVMQNPRHLVRRRGQEARLRCSPMKGHSHVYWYRQLPEEGLKFMVYLQKENIIDESGMPKERFSAEFPKEGPSILRIQQVVRGDSAAYFCASSPYQTSYNEQFFGPGTRLTVL.

This clone was detected only a few times. This chain uses TRBV11-2 with TRBJ1-5, with 10 bases aligning to TRBD1. J gave up 0 bases and V 5 bases, and 13 bases lay outside the gene matches. The germline V gene encodes CDR1 SGHAT and CDR2 FQNNGV. CDR3 size: 19 residues. The CDR3 region is CASSPRQGAEGYSNQPQHF. CDR3 sequence (DNA): TGTGCCAGCAGCCCTCGACAGGGGGCGGAGGGGTATAGCAATCAGCCCCAGCATTTT. The entire variable domain, with the rest obtained from reference TRBV11-2 and TRBJ1-5, is as follows: EAGVAQSPRYKIIEKRQSVAFWCNPISGHATLYWYQQILGQGPKLLIQFQNNGVVDDSQLPKDRFSAERLKGVDSTLKIQPAKLEDSAVYLCASSPRQGAEGYSNQPQHFGDGTRLSIL.

This clone was seen only a few times. The rearrangement joins TRBV5-5 to TRBJ2-5, with D unresolved. V was trimmed by 2 bases and J by 5 bases, leaving 13 bases between them. Germline CDR1 is SGHKS and CDR2 is YYEKEE (reference sequence). The CDR3 totals 14 residues. The CDR3 spells CASSLWPMEETQYF. The CDR3 DNA follows: TGTGCCAGCAGCTTATGGCCCATGGAGGAGACCCAGTACTTC. The full variable domain, rest sourced from reference TRBV5-5 and TRBJ2-5, is DAGVTQSPTHLIKTRGQQVTLRCSPISGHKSVSWYQQVLGQGPQFIFQYYEKEERGRGNFPDRFSARQFPNYSSELNVNALLLGDSALYLCASSLWPMEETQYFGPGTRLLVL.

V gene TRBV14 combines with J gene TRBJ2-5; a weak D match, TRBD1 (6 bases). The length of the CDR3 is 16 residues. Germline CDR1 and CDR2: SGHDN and FVKESK. V was clipped by 1 base and J by 0 bases, with 12 bases between them. The CDR3 loop is CASSQGTGLYQETQYF. As DNA, the CDR3 is TGTGCCAGCAGCCAAGGAACAGGGCTTTACCAAGAGACCCAGTACTTC.

In this sample, this clone turned up a few times. This rearrangement joins TRBV10-3 to TRBJ2-2; the D call may be TRBD1 or TRBD2 (5 bases each). Per the germline V gene, CDR1 is ENHRY and CDR2 is SYGVKD. CDR3 length: 16 residues. V lost 6 bases, J lost 1 base, and 15 bases lay in between. The CDR3 sequence: CAISGWSGGNTGELFF. The CDR3 nucleotides are TGTGCCATCAGCGGGTGGAGTGGGGGGAACACCGGGGAGCTGTTTTTT.

This chain links TRBV11-2 with TRBJ2-7, with D possibly TRBD2 on 6 matching bases. Germline CDR1 and CDR2: SGHAT and FQNNGV. This CDR3 region has 15 residues. Trimming removed 3 bases at V and 1 base at J, with 13 bases between. CDR3 in amino acids: CASSLMGLPSYEQYF. In DNA form, the CDR3 reads TGTGCCAGCAGCTTGATGGGACTGCCTTCCTACGAGCAGTACTTC. The full variable domain, with the rest looked up from reference TRBV11-2 and TRBJ2-7, is EAGVAQSPRYKIIEKRQSVAFWCNPISGHATLYWYQQILGQGPKLLIQFQNNGVVDDSQLPKDRFSAERLKGVDSTLKIQPAKLEDSAVYLCASSLMGLPSYEQYFGPGTRLTVT.

This chain links TRBV5-1 with TRBJ2-1; 13 nucleotides line up with TRBD2. Trimming took 4 bases from V and 4 from J; bases not matched to a gene: 8. Germline V lookup: CDR1 SGHRS, CDR2 YFSETQ. This CDR3 comprises 17 residues. CDR3 nucleotide sequence: TGCGCCAGCAGCCCCCCTGGACTAGCGGGAGCTTACAATGAGCAGTTCTTC. Translated: CASSPPGLAGAYNEQFF.

This chain uses TRBV2 with TRBJ2-3; D is perhaps TRBD2 (5 bases). Trimming cost V 2 bases and J 4 bases, with 16 bases left between them. The CDR3 is 16 amino acids. Germline loops: CDR1 SNHLY, CDR2 FYNNEI. In DNA form, the CDR3 reads TGTGCCAGCAGTGAAACGGCCCTGGGAGCTTCAGATACGCAGTATTTT. Protein product: CASSETALGASDTQYF.

The V gene is TRBV28, the J gene TRBJ2-1; perhaps TRBD2 as D (6 bases). The CDR3 runs 14 residues. The V and J ends lost 3 bases and 3 bases respectively, with 9 bases between them. Germline CDR1 reads MDHEN; CDR2 reads SYDVKM. The CDR3 DNA sequence: TGTGCCAGCAGTTTGGGGGACTTCTACAATGAGCAGTTCTTC. It yields the protein CASSLGDFYNEQFF. The whole variable domain, filled in from reference TRBV28 and TRBJ2-1, reads DVKVTQSSRYLVKRTGEKVFLECVQDMDHENMFWYRQDPGLGLRLIYFSYDVKMKEKGDIPEGYSVSREKKERFSLILESASTNQTSMYLCASSLGDFYNEQFFGPGTRLTVL.

On this clone itself: Its ends do not fully match the called genes, so a read error is possible. The chain has TRBV5-6 and TRBJ2-3; no firm D call. The CDR3 extends over 11 amino acids. Germline V CDR1 and CDR2: SGHDT, YYEEEE. CDR3 loop: CVSSLTDTQYF. CDR3 sequence (DNA): TGTGTCAGCAGCTTAACAGATACGCAGTATTTT. Complete variable domain (other parts from reference TRBV5-6 and TRBJ2-3): DAGVTQSPTHLIKTRGQQVTLRCSPKSGHDTVSWYQQALGQGPQFIFQYYEEEERQRGNFPDRFSGHQFPNYSSELNVNALLLGDSALYLCVSSLTDTQYFGPGTRLTVL.

The chain carries TRBV5-1 and TRBJ2-7; possibly TRBD1 for D (6 bases). Germline loops: CDR1 SGHRS, CDR2 YFSETQ. The V end was cut by 0 bases, the J end by 5 bases, with 9 bases between. This CDR3 is built from 13 residues. The CDR3 protein is CASSLDRAHEQYF. CDR3 bases: TGCGCCAGCAGCTTGGACAGGGCCCACGAGCAGTACTTC.

The rearrangement links TRBV7-3 to TRBJ1-1; D gene ambiguous. The CDR3 runs 19 residues. V shed 0 bases and J shed 4 bases, with 24 bases lying between them. CDR1 and CDR2 (germline): SGHTA, FQGTGA. The CDR3 protein is CASSLTGMGGYKLGTEAFF. In DNA form, the CDR3 reads TGTGCCAGCAGCTTAACGGGAATGGGAGGGTACAAACTGGGCACTGAAGCTTTCTTT.

The gene calls are TRBV7-9 and TRBJ1-5; 9 positions agree with TRBD1. J gave up 3 bases and V 4 bases, and 4 bases lay outside the gene matches. CDR1 is SEHNR and CDR2 is FQNEAQ in the germline V gene (reference sequence). The CDR3 has 15 residues. CDR3 protein: CASSSQGAANQPQHF. CDR3 DNA sequence: TGTGCCAGCAGCTCACAGGGGGCGGCCAATCAGCCCCAGCATTTT.

This rearrangement joins TRBV6-1 to TRBJ2-7, with a tentative D call TRBD2 (6 bases). Trimming took off 3 bases at V and 2 bases at J, with 11 bases between the two ends. Germline values: CDR1 MNHNS, CDR2 SASEGT. The CDR3 sequence is 14 residues long. CDR3 DNA: TGTGCCAGCAGTGACTGGAGGGGAGCCTACGAGCAGTACTTC. It yields the protein CASSDWRGAYEQYF.

This clone is medium-sized by share. The CDR3 nucleotides are TGTGCCAGCAGCCAAGTGGGAAGCAATGAGCAGTTCTTC. Encoded protein: CASSQVGSNEQFF. V gene TRBV4-2 combines with J gene TRBJ2-1; D gene ambiguous. Trimming removed 1 base at V and 6 bases at J, with 7 bases between. CDR1 is LGHNA and CDR2 is YNFKEQ in the germline V gene. This CDR3 is 13 amino acids long.

The chain couples TRBV7-9 to TRBJ2-1; 8 bases line up with TRBD2. Germline lookup yields CDR1 SEHNR and CDR2 FQNEAQ (reference sequence). The CDR3 covers 18 residues. J was trimmed by 2 bases and V by 5 bases; bases with no gene match: 14. The CDR3 nucleotides are TGTGCCAGCAGCACCTCCCCAACAAGCGGGAGTCCCTACAATGAGCAGTTCTTC. Translated: CASSTSPTSGSPYNEQFF.